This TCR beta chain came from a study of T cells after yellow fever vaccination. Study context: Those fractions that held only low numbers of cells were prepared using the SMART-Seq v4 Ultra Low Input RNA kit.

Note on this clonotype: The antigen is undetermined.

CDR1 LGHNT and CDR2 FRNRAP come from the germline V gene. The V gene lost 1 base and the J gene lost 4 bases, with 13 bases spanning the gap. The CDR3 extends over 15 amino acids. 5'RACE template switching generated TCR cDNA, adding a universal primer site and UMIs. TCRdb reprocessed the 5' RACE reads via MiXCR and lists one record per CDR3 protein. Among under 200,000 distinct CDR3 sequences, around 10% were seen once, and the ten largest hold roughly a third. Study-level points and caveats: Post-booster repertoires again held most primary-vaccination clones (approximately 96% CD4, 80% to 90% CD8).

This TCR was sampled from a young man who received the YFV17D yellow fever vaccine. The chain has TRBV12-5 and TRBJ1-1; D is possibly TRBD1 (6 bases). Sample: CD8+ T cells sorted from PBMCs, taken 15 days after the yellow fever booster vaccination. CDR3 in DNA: TGTGCTAGTGGTTTGGCCCAGGGGATGGGCACTGAAGCTTTCTTT. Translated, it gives CASGLAQGMGTEAFF.